This T cell receptor beta chain was profiled in a study of regulatory T cells in long-lasting Graves disease. The germline V gene has CDR1 SGHTA and CDR2 FQGTGA. This CDR3 region has 15 residues. Trimming left V 5 bases short and J 5 bases short, with 15 bases between. Through Arm-PCR of CDR3 regions and iRepertoire HTBI primers, TCR beta libraries were built. One entry per CDR3 protein, called by TCRdb with MiXCR from the multiplex PCR reads. This repertoire shows fewer than 650,000 distinct CDR3 sequences, approximately 16% found once; its top ten account for about 12%. The time point: newly diagnosed GD, antithyroid drugs for less than 3 months. PBMCs provided the RNA from which the TCR library was made. This clonotype was seen a few times. The same data also contributed to another study, on T cells in Graves' hyperthyroidism and ophthalmopathy.

The sample was peripheral blood mononuclear cells (PBMCs), taken at new diagnosis, from a patient treated with antithyroid drugs. The receptor was derived from a man aged 18 to 35 with Graves disease. The rearrangement joins TRBV7-3 to TRBJ2-2; D is possibly TRBD2 (6 bases). The CDR3 is CASSPQTRTTGELFF. In DNA form, the CDR3 reads TGTGCCAGCAGCCCCCAGACTAGAACAACCGGGGAGCTGTTTTTT.